This paragraph reports one T cell receptor beta chain. What it binds is unknown. The CDR3 runs to 17 residues. V was clipped by 5 bases and J by 1 base; unmatched bases: 12. Germline CDR1 and CDR2: ENHRY and SYGVKD. The data were obtained in a study of T cell responses to AZD1222 COVID-19 vaccine. As for the study in general: Whether given at about 4 or about 12 weeks, second doses were pooled.

Clones were read by immunoSEQ multiplex PCR, and TCRdb kept only the in-frame ones, dropping some. The table lists 130,000 or so clones, 93% of them singletons. Findings and caveats of the study: Most donors were white British, females outnumbered males, and clonal diversity was possibly underestimated. CD4 TCRs associated with vaccination spanned spike, dominating at 160-218 and 743-854.

The rearrangement uses TRBV10-3 and TRBJ1-1, with TRBD1 identical over 8 bases. Here the sequenced sample was peripheral blood, taken on day 0 of AZD1222 vaccination. The origin of this receptor is an adult in good health. The CDR3: CAISSSKPGTGNTEAFF. CDR3 bases: TGTGCCATCAGTTCAAGTAAGCCCGGGACAGGGAACACTGAAGCTTTCTTT.